This TCR beta chain appears in the sequencing data of a study of T-cell reconstitution after alpha-beta-depleted transplantation in children. Study results and limitations: Expanded graft clones numbering several hundred reportedly gave rise to alpha-beta T cells about two months after transplant. Some patients' high day-60 TCRbeta diversity was traced to surviving recipient T cells and thymic progenitors. T-cell counts and diversity at one year post-transplant came mainly from newly produced T cells.

The CDR3 totals 15 residues. Trimming took off 0 bases at V and 3 bases at J, with 12 bases between the two ends. The germline V gene encodes CDR1 SGDLS and CDR2 YYNGEE. This clonotype was detected a few times. Its antigen is still unknown. The library targeted TCRbeta and was prepared with unique molecular identifiers. MiXCR was run by TCRdb on the PCR reads, yielding one entry per CDR3 protein. The table lists 700,000 to 950,000 distinct CDR3 sequences, approximately 15% of them singletons. This clonotype was obtained from a male patient younger than 18 who had a stem cell transplant for acute lymphoblastic leukemia, so the T cells may come from the graft donor. This sample comprised PBMCs, mostly from graft donor cells, obtained 360 days after TCRalphabeta/CD19-depleted stem cell transplant. The rearrangement links TRBV9 to TRBJ1-1, with D tentatively TRBD1 (5 bases). CDR3 loop: CASSVGGTPDTEAFF. The CDR3 nucleotides are TGTGCCAGCAGCGTAGGGGGGACCCCCGACACTGAAGCTTTCTTT.